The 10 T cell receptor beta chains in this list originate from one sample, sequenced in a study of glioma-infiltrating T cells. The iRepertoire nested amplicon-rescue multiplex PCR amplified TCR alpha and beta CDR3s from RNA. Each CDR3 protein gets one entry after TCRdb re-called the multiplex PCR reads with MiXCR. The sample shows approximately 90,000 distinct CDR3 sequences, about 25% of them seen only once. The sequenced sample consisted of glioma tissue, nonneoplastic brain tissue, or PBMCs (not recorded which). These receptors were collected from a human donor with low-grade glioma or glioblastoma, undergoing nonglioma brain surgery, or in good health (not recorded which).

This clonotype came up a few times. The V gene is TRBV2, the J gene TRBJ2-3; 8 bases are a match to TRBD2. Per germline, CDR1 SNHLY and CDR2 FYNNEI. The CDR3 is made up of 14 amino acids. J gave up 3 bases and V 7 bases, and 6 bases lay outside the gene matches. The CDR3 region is CASKPGGVTDTQYF. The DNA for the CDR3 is TGTGCCAGCAAACCGGGAGGGGTTACAGATACGCAGTATTTT.

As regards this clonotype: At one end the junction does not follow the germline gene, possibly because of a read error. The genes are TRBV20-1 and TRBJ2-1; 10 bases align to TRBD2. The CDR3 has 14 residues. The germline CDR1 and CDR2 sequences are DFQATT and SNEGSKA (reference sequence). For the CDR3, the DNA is TGCAGTGCTAGAGGACTAGCGGGTTACAATGAGCAGTCCTTC. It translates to CSARGLAGYNEQSF.

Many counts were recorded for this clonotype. CDR3 residues: CSARRDRGYFEQYF. CDR3 DNA: TGCAGTGCTAGGCGGGACAGGGGGTATTTCGAGCAGTACTTC. The chain employs TRBV20-1 and TRBJ2-7, with 11 positions matching TRBD1. J gave up 6 bases and V 3 bases, and 7 bases lay outside the gene matches. Germline V gives CDR1 DFQATT, CDR2 SNEGSKA (reference sequence). The CDR3 length is 14 residues.

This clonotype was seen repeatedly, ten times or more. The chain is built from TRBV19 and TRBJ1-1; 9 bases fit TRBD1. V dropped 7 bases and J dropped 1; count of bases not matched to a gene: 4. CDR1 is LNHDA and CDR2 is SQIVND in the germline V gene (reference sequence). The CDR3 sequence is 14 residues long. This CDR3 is CASTATGGNTEAFF. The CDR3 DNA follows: TGTGCCAGTACGGCGACAGGGGGGAACACTGAAGCTTTCTTT. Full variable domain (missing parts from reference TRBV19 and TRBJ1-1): DGGITQSPKYLFRKEGQNVTLSCEQNLNHDAMYWYRQDPGQGLRLIYYSQIVNDFQKGDIAEGYSVSREKKESFPLTVTSAQKNPTAFYLCASTATGGNTEAFFGQGTRLTVV.

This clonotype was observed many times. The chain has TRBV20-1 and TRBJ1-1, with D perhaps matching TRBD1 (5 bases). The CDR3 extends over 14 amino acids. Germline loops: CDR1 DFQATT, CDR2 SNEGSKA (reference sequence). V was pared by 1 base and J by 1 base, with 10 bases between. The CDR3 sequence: CSARVRGGNTEAFF. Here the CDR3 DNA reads TGCAGTGCTAGAGTCCGGGGGGGGAACACTGAAGCTTTCTTT.

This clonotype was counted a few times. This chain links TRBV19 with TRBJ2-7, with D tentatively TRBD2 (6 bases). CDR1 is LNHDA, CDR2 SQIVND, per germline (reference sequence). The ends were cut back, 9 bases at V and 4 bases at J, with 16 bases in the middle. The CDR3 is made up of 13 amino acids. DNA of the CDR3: TGTGCCAGCGGACGGGACGGAGGGTACGAGCAGTACTTC. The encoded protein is CASGRDGGYEQYF.

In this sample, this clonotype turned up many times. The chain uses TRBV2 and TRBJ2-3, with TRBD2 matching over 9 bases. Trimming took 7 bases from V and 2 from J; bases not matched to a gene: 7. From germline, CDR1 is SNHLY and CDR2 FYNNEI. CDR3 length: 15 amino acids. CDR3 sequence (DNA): TGTGCCAGCAACGAGCGGGAGGTATACACAGATACGCAGTATTTT. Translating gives CASNEREVYTDTQYF.

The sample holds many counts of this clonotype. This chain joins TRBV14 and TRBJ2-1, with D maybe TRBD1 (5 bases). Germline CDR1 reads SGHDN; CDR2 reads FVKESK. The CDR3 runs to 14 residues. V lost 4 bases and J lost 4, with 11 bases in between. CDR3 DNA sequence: TGTGCCAGCAGCCTCGGACATTTTTACAATGAGCAGTTCTTC. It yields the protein CASSLGHFYNEQFF. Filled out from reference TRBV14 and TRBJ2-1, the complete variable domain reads EAGVTQFPSHSVIEKGQTVTLRCDPISGHDNLYWYRRVMGKEIKFLLHFVKESKQDESGMPNNRFLAERTGGTYSTLKVQPAELEDSGVYFCASSLGHFYNEQFFGPGTRLTVL.

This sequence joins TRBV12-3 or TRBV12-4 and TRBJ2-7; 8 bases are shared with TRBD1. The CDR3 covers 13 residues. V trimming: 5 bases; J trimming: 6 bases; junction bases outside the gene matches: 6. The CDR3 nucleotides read TGTGCCAGCAGTCCCCGGACAGGGAGCGAGCAGTACTTC. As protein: CASSPRTGSEQYF.

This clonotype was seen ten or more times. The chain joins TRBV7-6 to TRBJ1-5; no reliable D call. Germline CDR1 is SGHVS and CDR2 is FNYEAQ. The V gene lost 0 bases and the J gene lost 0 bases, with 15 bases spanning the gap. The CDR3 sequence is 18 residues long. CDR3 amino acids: CASSLAPGRYDSNQPQHF. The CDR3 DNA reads TGTGCCAGCAGCTTAGCTCCTGGACGGTACGATAGCAATCAGCCCCAGCATTTT.